Following are 26 T cell receptor beta chains from one sample sequenced in a study of blood T cells in healthy people across ages. Primers used in a second PCR of about 6 to 11 cycles were a sample-barcoded 5' primer and a J-beta primer mix. Each CDR3 protein gets one entry after TCRdb re-called the 5' RACE reads with MiXCR. Of 600,000 or so distinct CDR3 sequences in the sample, 20% to 25% were seen once. The source material was blood. The receptors here all came from a man in his sixties or seventies in good health.

This clonotype was found a few times. This chain uses TRBV10-3 with TRBJ1-1; TRBD1 agrees at 7 bases. V lost 4 bases and J lost 1; bases outside the gene matches: 3. Germline-derived CDR1 and CDR2 are ENHRY and SYGVKD. The CDR3 is made up of 14 amino acids. The CDR3 bases are TGTGCCATCAGTGCGACAGGGAGGAACACTGAAGCTTTCTTT. Residues: CAISATGRNTEAFF.

As regards this clonotype: The junction and the germline gene differ at one end; a read error may be behind it. This chain joins TRBV12-3 or TRBV12-4 and TRBJ2-7; D unclear. This CDR3 has 13 residues. DNA for the CDR3: TGTGCCTGCAGCCTCGGACCCCACTACGAGCAGTACTTC. Its translation is CACSLGPHYEQYF.

This clonotype appeared once. The chain carries TRBV4-1 and TRBJ1-1; TRBD1 matches 7 bases. CDR1 is MGHRA, CDR2 YSYEKL, per germline. The trim removed 4 bases at V and 1 base at J, leaving 12 bases unmatched. The CDR3 is 17 amino acids. The CDR3 loop is CASSPRGQGGGNTEAFF. CDR3 nucleotides: TGCGCCAGCAGCCCTCGGGGCCAGGGGGGCGGGAACACTGAAGCTTTCTTT.

Regarding this clonotype: The junction departs from the called germline gene at one end, perhaps through a read error. V gene TRBV5-5 combines with J gene TRBJ2-5; possible D gene TRBD1, 5 bases. Looked up from germline, CDR1 is SGHKS and CDR2 is YYEKEE (reference sequence). There are 14 residues in the CDR3. The CDR3 loop reads CASSLRQFQETQYF. The CDR3 coding sequence is TGCGCCAGCAGCTTGAGACAGTTCCAAGAGACCCAGTACTTC.

This clonotype was picked up one time. A much larger clone differs from this one at a single base, so this may be a read error. V usage is TRBV6-6 and J usage is TRBJ1-6; D remains ambiguous. The CDR3 is 12 residues long. Germline V CDR1 and CDR2: MNHNY, SVGAGI (reference sequence). The CDR3 spells CAGSQLGSPLHF. The CDR3 DNA reads as TGTGCCGGCAGTCAGCTTGGTTCACCCCTCCACTTT.

The chain joins TRBV20-1 to TRBJ1-4; 7 nucleotides align to TRBD1. Germline V CDR1 and CDR2: DFQATT, SNEGSKA (reference sequence). V lost 8 bases, J lost 4 bases, and 10 bases stayed unmatched. This CDR3 has 14 amino acids. In DNA form, the CDR3 reads TGCAGTATGCGGAAGGGACAGATTAATGAAAAACTGTTTTTT. Its protein product is CSMRKGQINEKLFF.

This clonotype turned up a few times. V is TRBV5-5 and J is TRBJ1-1; D uncertain. CDR3 length: 11 amino acids. CDR1 and CDR2 from the germline V gene are SGHKS and YYEKEE (reference sequence). Between the trimmed V and J ends, which lost 1 base and 4 bases, there was a span of 2 bases. DNA for the CDR3: TGTGCCAGCAGCTTGCGCACTGAAGCTTTCTTT. This translates into CASSLRTEAFF.

This sequence joins TRBV12-3 or TRBV12-4 and TRBJ2-2, with 7 bases lining up with TRBD2. The CDR3 is made up of 15 amino acids. The J segment lost 2 bases and the V segment lost 10 bases, leaving 10 bases of the junction unmatched. The CDR3, as DNA: TGTGCCACCCGGGCGGCGGGAGTAAACACCGGGGAGCTGTTTTTT. Its protein product is CATRAAGVNTGELFF.

The chain uses TRBV28 and TRBJ2-7; a weak D match, TRBD2 (6 bases). Germline assignment: CDR1 MDHEN and CDR2 SYDVKM. The V end was cut by 10 bases, the J end by 2 bases, with 18 bases between. This CDR3 comprises 14 residues. The CDR3 sequence: CATELAGRPYEQYF. The CDR3 bases are TGTGCCACCGAGCTTGCGGGAAGGCCCTACGAGCAGTACTTC.

The table lists this clonotype with a few counts. The chain joins TRBV28 to TRBJ2-5; TRBD1 might be the D (6 bases). The DNA matches TRBJ2-7 better at its end, which makes the J call doubtful. CDR1 and CDR2 (germline): MDHEN, SYDVKM. This CDR3 region has 13 residues. Here the CDR3 DNA reads TGTGCCAGCACGGCAGGGGTGGGCTACGAGCAGTACTTC. As protein: CASTAGVGYEQYF.

This clonotype was counted at least ten times. The rearrangement joins TRBV12-3 or TRBV12-4 to TRBJ1-1; D remains ambiguous. Trimming removed 6 bases at V and 1 base at J, with 9 bases between. The CDR3 spans 13 residues. The CDR3: CASSADRNTEAFF. CDR3 nucleotides: TGTGCCAGCAGCGCGGACCGGAACACTGAAGCTTTCTTT.

This clonotype was seen more than once but under ten times. The chain uses TRBV19 and TRBJ2-4; D might be TRBD1 (5 bases). The CDR3 totals 14 residues. Germline CDR1 LNHDA, CDR2 SQIVND (reference sequence). V gave up 5 bases and J gave up 5 bases, with 13 bases separating them. CDR3 in DNA: TGTGCCAGTAGTGCTTCAGGGCAGGAAAACATTCAGTACTTC. Translated, it gives CASSASGQENIQYF.

This clonotype was detected a few times. The chain joins TRBV5-1 to TRBJ2-3; D may be TRBD1 or TRBD2 (5 bases each). The V end was cut by 4 bases, the J end by 2 bases, with 11 bases between. The CDR3 contains 14 residues. Germline CDR1 reads SGHRS; CDR2 reads YFSETQ. CDR3 region: CASSHGGTTDTQYF. In DNA, the CDR3 is TGCGCCAGCAGCCATGGGGGAACCACAGATACGCAGTATTTT.

This clonotype was seen more than once but under ten times. The V and J genes are TRBV20-1 and TRBJ2-7, with 8 bases fitting TRBD1. Trimming took 5 bases from V and 5 from J; bases not matched to a gene: 11. Germline CDR1 and CDR2: DFQATT and SNEGSKA (reference sequence). The CDR3 loop spans 14 amino acids. As DNA, the CDR3 is TGCAGTGCTGGGGCCGGGACAGGTCTCCACGAGCAGTACTTC. Translation gives CSAGAGTGLHEQYF.

Only a few counts were recorded for this clonotype. The rearrangement joins TRBV18 to TRBJ2-1; 12 bases line up with TRBD2. CDR1 KGHSH and CDR2 LQKENI come from the germline V gene. The V gene end was trimmed by 2 bases and the J gene end by 7 bases; junction bases not matched to a gene: 9. The CDR3 is 17 amino acids. The DNA of the CDR3 is TGTGCCAGCTCACCAAATACCTCTAGCGGGAGGGCTAATGAGCAGTTCTTC. Translating it yields CASSPNTSSGRANEQFF.

This clonotype was picked up a small number of times. V is TRBV28 and J is TRBJ2-7; D is possibly TRBD2 (7 bases). Looked up from germline, CDR1 is MDHEN and CDR2 is SYDVKM. The V end was cut by 6 bases, the J end by 2 bases, with 20 bases between. The CDR3 contains 16 residues. The CDR3 DNA reads TGTGCCAGCAGCCTTGGGGGGGCCTCGAAGCCCTACGAGCAGTACTTC. Protein product: CASSLGGASKPYEQYF.

CDR3: CASSQGARGGVQFF. The CDR3 nucleotides are TGCGCCAGCAGCCAAGGGGCAAGGGGGGGTGTGCAGTTCTTC. The chain carries TRBV4-1 and TRBJ2-5; maybe TRBD2 (7 bases). Judging by the DNA end, TRBJ2-1 fits better; the J call may be wrong. Germline V gives CDR1 MGHRA, CDR2 YSYEKL. This CDR3 is built from 14 residues.

The V and J genes are TRBV9 and TRBJ2-1; TRBD2 agrees at 10 bases. Trimming removed 3 bases from V and 9 bases from J; junction bases left unmatched: 3. This CDR3 contains 13 residues. The V gene's germline CDR1 is SGDLS and CDR2 YYNGEE. CDR3 region: CASSGTSGIEQFF. The DNA for the CDR3 is TGTGCCAGCAGCGGGACTAGCGGCATTGAGCAGTTCTTC. Drawing the rest from reference TRBV9 and TRBJ2-1, the complete variable domain is DSGVTQTPKHLITATGQRVTLRCSPRSGDLSVYWYQQSLDQGLQFLIQYYNGEERAKGNILERFSAQQFPDLHSELNLSSLELGDSALYFCASSGTSGIEQFFGPGTRLTVL.

This clonotype was found a few times. The chain joins TRBV25-1 to TRBJ2-5; a weak D match, TRBD1 (6 bases). The CDR3 totals 14 residues. V was clipped by 3 bases and J by 9 bases, with 17 bases between them. The germline V gene encodes CDR1 MGHDK and CDR2 SYGVNS. DNA of the CDR3: TGTGCCAGCAGTGACAGGACAGTTCAAAGGGCCCAGTACTTC. Its translation is CASSDRTVQRAQYF.

In its sample, this clonotype was seen many times. The J gene is TRBJ2-7, the V gene TRBV20-1, with TRBD1 matching over 7 bases. The length of the CDR3 is 14 residues. Germline CDR1 is DFQATT and CDR2 is SNEGSKA (reference sequence). With 3 bases clipped from V and 0 bases from J, the junction kept 5 bases outside the gene matches. The CDR3 here is CSARGQKVSYEQYF. The CDR3 DNA sequence: TGCAGTGCTAGGGGACAGAAGGTCTCCTACGAGCAGTACTTC.

V gene TRBV24-1 combines with J gene TRBJ2-2; possibly TRBD2 for D (5 bases). The V end was cut by 7 bases, the J end by 4 bases, with 12 bases between. The CDR3 is 14 residues long. Per germline, CDR1 KGHDR and CDR2 SFDVKD. The CDR3 region has the DNA TGTGCCACCAGCGCCGGGATGAGCACCGGGGAGCTGTTTTTT. This encodes CATSAGMSTGELFF.

This clonotype occurred many times. This chain links TRBV29-1 with TRBJ2-5, with D hard to call. The ends were cut back, 2 bases at V and 2 bases at J, with 12 bases in the middle. The CDR3 has 14 amino acids. CDR1 is SQVTM, CDR2 ANQGSEA, per germline. CDR3 loop: CSVERDGEQETQYF. The CDR3, as DNA: TGCAGCGTTGAAAGAGATGGGGAACAAGAGACCCAGTACTTC. The full variable domain, completed using reference TRBV29-1 and TRBJ2-5, is SAVISQKPSRDICQRGTSLTIQCQVDSQVTMMFWYRQQPGQSLTLIATANQGSEATYESGFVIDKFPISRPNLTFSTLTVSNMSPEDSSIYLCSVERDGEQETQYFGPGTRLLVL.

The rearrangement joins TRBV2 to TRBJ1-3, with a tentative D call TRBD1 (6 bases). The V end lost 3 bases, the J end lost 3 bases, and 12 bases lay between the germline ends. Germline values: CDR1 SNHLY, CDR2 FYNNEI. This CDR3 has 15 residues. The CDR3 region is CASSESGRGGNTIYF. DNA for the CDR3: TGTGCCAGCAGTGAGAGTGGCAGGGGTGGAAACACCATATATTTT.

The chain combines TRBV12-3 or TRBV12-4 with TRBJ2-3; 11 bases map to TRBD2. The CDR3 is 15 amino acids. V trimming: 5 bases; J trimming: 4 bases; junction bases outside the gene matches: 5. The CDR3 nucleotides are TGTGCCAGCAGTCCGGGACTAGCGGAGTCAGATACGCAGTATTTT. This sequence encodes CASSPGLAESDTQYF.

In this sample, this clonotype turned up once. With a much larger clone just one base away, this may be a read error. The CDR3: CSVRAGGPRDEQFF. In nucleotides, the CDR3 is TGCAGCGTTCGGGCGGGAGGGCCCCGCGATGAGCAGTTCTTC. The chain couples TRBV29-1 to TRBJ2-5; 9 positions match TRBD2. The J call is uncertain, as TRBJ2-1 better fits the DNA end. Per the germline V gene, CDR1 is SQVTM and CDR2 is ANQGSEA. The CDR3 has 14 residues.

The chain is built from TRBV5-1 and TRBJ2-6, with D unclear. The length of the CDR3 is 17 residues. Germline V gene sequence: CDR1 SGHRS, CDR2 YFSETQ. Trimming cost V 0 bases and J 0 bases, with 10 bases left between them. The CDR3: CASSLETFFSGANVLTF. CDR3 in DNA: TGCGCCAGCAGCTTGGAGACATTTTTCTCTGGGGCCAACGTCCTGACTTTC.